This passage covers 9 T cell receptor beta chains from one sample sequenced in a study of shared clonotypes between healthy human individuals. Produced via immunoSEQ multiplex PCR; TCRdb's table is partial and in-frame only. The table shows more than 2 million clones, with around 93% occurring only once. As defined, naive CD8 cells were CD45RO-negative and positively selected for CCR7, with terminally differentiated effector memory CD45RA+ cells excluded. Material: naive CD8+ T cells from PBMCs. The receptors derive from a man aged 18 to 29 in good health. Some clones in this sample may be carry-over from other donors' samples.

CDR3 coding DNA: TGTGCCAGCAGCTTATTAGCGGGAGGCACCGGGGAGCTGTTTTTT. Its translation: CASSLLAGGTGELFF. The gene calls are TRBV7-6 and TRBJ2-2; 10 nucleotides line up with TRBD2. With V trimmed by 2 bases and J by 4 bases, 1 base remained unmatched. The CDR3 extends over 15 amino acids. Germline V CDR1 and CDR2: SGHVS, FNYEAQ.

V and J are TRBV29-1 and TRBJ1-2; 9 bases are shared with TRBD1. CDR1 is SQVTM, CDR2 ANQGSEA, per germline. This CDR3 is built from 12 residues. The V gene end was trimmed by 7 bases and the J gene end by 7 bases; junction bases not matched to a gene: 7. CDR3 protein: CSGGTGTSGYTF. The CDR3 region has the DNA TGCAGCGGAGGGACAGGGACGAGTGGCTACACCTTC. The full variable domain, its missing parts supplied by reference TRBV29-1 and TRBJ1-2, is SAVISQKPSRDICQRGTSLTIQCQVDSQVTMMFWYRQQPGQSLTLIATANQGSEATYESGFVIDKFPISRPNLTFSTLTVSNMSPEDSSIYLCSGGTGTSGYTFGSGTRLTVV.

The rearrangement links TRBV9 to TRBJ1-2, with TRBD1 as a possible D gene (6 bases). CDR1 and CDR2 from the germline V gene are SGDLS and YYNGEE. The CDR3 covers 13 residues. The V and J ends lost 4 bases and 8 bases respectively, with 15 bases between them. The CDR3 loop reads CASSSGVGPGYTF. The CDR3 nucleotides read TGTGCCAGCAGCTCAGGGGTGGGCCCGGGCTACACCTTC.

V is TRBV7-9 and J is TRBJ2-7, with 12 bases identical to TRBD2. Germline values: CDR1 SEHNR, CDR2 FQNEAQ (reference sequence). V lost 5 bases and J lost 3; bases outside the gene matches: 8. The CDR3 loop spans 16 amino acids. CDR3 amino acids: CASSTRTSGGFYEQYF. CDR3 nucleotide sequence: TGTGCCAGCAGCACCCGTACTAGCGGGGGGTTCTACGAGCAGTACTTC. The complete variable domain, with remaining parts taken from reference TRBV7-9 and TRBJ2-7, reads DTGVSQNPRHKITKRGQNVTFRCDPISEHNRLYWYRQTLGQGPEFLTYFQNEAQLEKSRLLSDRFSAERPKGSFSTLEIQRTEQGDSAMYLCASSTRTSGGFYEQYFGPGTRLTVT.

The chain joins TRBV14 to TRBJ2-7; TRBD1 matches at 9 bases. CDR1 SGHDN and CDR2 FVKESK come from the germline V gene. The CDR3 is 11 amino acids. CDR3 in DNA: TGTGCGAGCCGGACAGGGGTATTTCAGTACTTC. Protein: CASRTGVFQYF.

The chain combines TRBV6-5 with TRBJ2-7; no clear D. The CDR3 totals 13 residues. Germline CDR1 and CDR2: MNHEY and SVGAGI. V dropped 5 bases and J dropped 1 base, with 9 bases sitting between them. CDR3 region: CASSLGPSYEQYF. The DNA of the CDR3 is TGTGCCAGCAGTCTCGGACCTTCCTACGAGCAGTACTTC.

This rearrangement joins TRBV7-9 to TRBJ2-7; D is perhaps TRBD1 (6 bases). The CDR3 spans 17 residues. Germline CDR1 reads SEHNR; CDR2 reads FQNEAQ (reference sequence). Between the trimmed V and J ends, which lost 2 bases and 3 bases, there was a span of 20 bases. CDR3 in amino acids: CASSLYGTRAPHYEQYF. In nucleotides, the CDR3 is TGTGCCAGCAGCTTATATGGGACACGAGCACCACACTACGAGCAGTACTTC.

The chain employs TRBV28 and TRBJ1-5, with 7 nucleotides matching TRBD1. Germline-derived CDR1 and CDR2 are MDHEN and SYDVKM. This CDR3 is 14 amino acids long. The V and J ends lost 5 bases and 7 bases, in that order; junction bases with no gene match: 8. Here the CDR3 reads CASSPSDRVQPQHF. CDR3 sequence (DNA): TGTGCCAGCAGTCCGTCCGACAGGGTCCAGCCCCAGCATTTT.

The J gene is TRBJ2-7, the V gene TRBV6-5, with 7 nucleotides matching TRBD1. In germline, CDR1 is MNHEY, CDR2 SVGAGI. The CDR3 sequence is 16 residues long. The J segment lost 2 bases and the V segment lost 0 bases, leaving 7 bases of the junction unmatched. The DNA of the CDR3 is TGTGCCAGCAGTTACTCGACAGGGCTGAATACCTACGAGCAGTACTTC. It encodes CASSYSTGLNTYEQYF.